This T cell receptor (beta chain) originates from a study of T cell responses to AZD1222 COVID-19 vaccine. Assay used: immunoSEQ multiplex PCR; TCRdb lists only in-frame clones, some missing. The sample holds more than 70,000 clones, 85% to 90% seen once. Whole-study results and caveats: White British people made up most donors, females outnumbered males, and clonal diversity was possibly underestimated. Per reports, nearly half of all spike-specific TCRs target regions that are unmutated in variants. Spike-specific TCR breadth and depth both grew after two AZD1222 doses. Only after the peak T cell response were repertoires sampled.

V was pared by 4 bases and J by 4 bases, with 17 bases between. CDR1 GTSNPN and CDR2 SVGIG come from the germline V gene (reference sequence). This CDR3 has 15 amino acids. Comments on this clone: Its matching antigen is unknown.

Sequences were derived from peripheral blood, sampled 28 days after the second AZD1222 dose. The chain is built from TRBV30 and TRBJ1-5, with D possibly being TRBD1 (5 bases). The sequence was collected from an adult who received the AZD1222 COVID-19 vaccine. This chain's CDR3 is CAWNQPRGGNQPQHF. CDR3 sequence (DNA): TGTGCCTGGAACCAACCCCGGGGCGGAAATCAGCCCCAGCATTTT.